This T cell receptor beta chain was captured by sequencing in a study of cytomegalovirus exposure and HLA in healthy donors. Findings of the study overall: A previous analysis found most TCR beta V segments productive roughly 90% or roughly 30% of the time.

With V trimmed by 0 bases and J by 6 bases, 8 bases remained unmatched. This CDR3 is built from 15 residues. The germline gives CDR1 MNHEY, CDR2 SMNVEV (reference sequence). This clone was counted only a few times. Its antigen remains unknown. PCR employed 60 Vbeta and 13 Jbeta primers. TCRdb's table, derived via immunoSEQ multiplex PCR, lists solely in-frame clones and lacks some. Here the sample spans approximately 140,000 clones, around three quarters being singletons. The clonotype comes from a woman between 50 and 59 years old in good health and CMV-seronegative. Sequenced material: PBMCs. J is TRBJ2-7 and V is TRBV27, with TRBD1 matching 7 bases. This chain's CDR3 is CASSLSGTSGGEQYF. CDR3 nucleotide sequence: TGTGCCAGCAGTTTATCGGGGACCTCAGGGGGCGAGCAGTACTTC.